The 14 T cell receptor beta chains given below trace back to one sample, sequenced in a study of regulatory T cells in long-lasting Graves disease. Time point meaning: persistent/refractory GD, antithyroid drugs over 5 years with positive TRAb. The TCR library was prepared using RNA isolated from PBMCs. CDR3-region Arm-PCR and iRepertoire HTBI primers produced the TCR beta libraries. TCRdb passed the multiplex PCR reads through MiXCR, listing each CDR3 protein once. This sample has around 510,000 distinct CDR3 sequences, with around 20% found just once. Specimen: peripheral blood mononuclear cells (PBMCs), collected when the disease was refractory, from a patient treated with antithyroid drugs. The receptor source for this set is a female donor with Graves disease.

This clonotype came up many times. The rearrangement uses TRBV20-1 and TRBJ2-5, with 13 positions matching TRBD2. J gave up 2 bases and V 6 bases, and 6 bases lay outside the gene matches. The germline V gene encodes CDR1 DFQATT and CDR2 SNEGSKA (reference sequence). This CDR3 spans 15 amino acids. The CDR3 loop reads CSALETSGRQETQYF. CDR3 in DNA: TGCAGTGCCCTAGAGACTAGCGGGAGGCAAGAGACCCAGTACTTC.

At least ten counts were recorded for this clonotype. The chain employs TRBV28 and TRBJ2-7; no clear D. The CDR3 length is 14 residues. In germline, CDR1 is MDHEN, CDR2 SYDVKM. The V end lost 3 bases, the J end lost 3 bases, and 12 bases lay between the germline ends. CDR3 protein: CASSLAGKSYEQYF. Written as DNA, the CDR3 is TGTGCCAGCAGTTTGGCCGGTAAGAGCTACGAGCAGTACTTC.

This clonotype was found once. With a much larger clone just one base away, this may be a read error. The chain couples TRBV6-5 to TRBJ1-1; unclear D gene. CDR3 length equals 14 residues. CDR1 is MNHEY and CDR2 is SVGAGI in the germline V gene. The CDR3 spells CASSYSQPNTGAFF. The CDR3 coding sequence is TGTGCCAGCAGTTATTCACAGCCGAACACTGGAGCTTTCTTT.

The V and J genes are TRBV5-4 and TRBJ2-5, with 8 nucleotides matching TRBD2. The trim removed 5 bases at V and 3 bases at J, leaving 6 bases unmatched. The CDR3 loop spans 14 amino acids. Germline lookup yields CDR1 SGHNT and CDR2 YYREEE (reference sequence). In DNA, the CDR3 is TGTGCCAGCAGTTATAAAGCGGGAGAAGAGACCCAGTACTTC. It is translated as CASSYKAGEETQYF.

J is TRBJ2-5 and V is TRBV5-6; D gene uncertain. The CDR3 extends over 14 amino acids. Trimming removed 1 base at V and 4 bases at J, with 11 bases between. The germline gives CDR1 SGHDT, CDR2 YYEEEE. This CDR3 is CASSLNLGSETQYF. Here the CDR3 DNA reads TGTGCCAGCAGCTTGAATCTAGGGTCAGAGACCCAGTACTTC.

About this clonotype: One base away lies a much larger clone, so this may be a sequencing read error. The chain is built from TRBV11-2 and TRBJ2-7; D not resolved. The CDR3 covers 15 residues. The ends were cut back, 0 bases at V and 6 bases at J, with 15 bases in the middle. Germline CDR1 is SGHAT and CDR2 is FQNNGV. The CDR3 nucleotides are TGTGCCAGCAGCTTAGAGTTCGACCCTAACTTCGAGCAGTACTTC. Residues: CASSLEFDPNFEQYF.

This clonotype has a handful of counts. Possible read error: a much larger clone is one base away. The chain joins TRBV28 to TRBJ2-7, with D perhaps TRBD1 (6 bases). Trimming left V 3 bases short and J 4 bases short, with 22 bases between. CDR1 is MDHEN, CDR2 SYDVKM, per germline. CDR3 length equals 17 residues. The CDR3 is CASSLDLGGPSTYEQYF. CDR3 DNA: TGTGCCAGCAGTTTGGACTTAGGGGGACCTTCGACTTACGAGCAGTACTTC.

Concerning this clonotype: A much more abundant neighbour one base away suggests this may be a read error. This chain links TRBV12-3 or TRBV12-4 with TRBJ2-5; D may be TRBD2 (6 bases). The CDR3 has 14 residues. CDR3 bases: TGTGCCAGCAGGACCTTAGCGGACCAAGAGACCCAGCACTTC. It is translated as CASRTLADQETQHF.

Concerning this clonotype: This may stem from a read error, because a much larger clone lies one nucleotide away. V gene TRBV12-3 or TRBV12-4 combines with J gene TRBJ1-4; the match to TRBD1 covers 7 bases. The CDR3 is made up of 15 amino acids. The V and J ends lost 5 bases and 8 bases, in that order; junction bases with no gene match: 11. The CDR3 here is CASSQQGPWPEKLFF. As DNA, the CDR3 is TGTGCCAGCAGTCAACAGGGGCCATGGCCGGAAAAACTGTTTTTT.

The rearrangement links TRBV6-1 to TRBJ1-3, with TRBD1 as a possible D gene (5 bases). Germline V gene lookup returns CDR1 MNHNS and CDR2 SASEGT. V lost 6 bases and J lost 1, with 13 bases in between. The CDR3 has 15 residues. The CDR3: CASRDFRQSGNTIYF. Written as DNA, the CDR3 is TGTGCCAGCAGGGACTTTAGACAGTCTGGAAACACCATATATTTT.

This clonotype was detected many times. The chain uses TRBV5-1 and TRBJ1-2; a weak D match, TRBD1 (5 bases). Germline V gene data show CDR1 as SGHRS and CDR2 as YFSETQ. Trimming left V 4 bases short and J 5 bases short, with 18 bases between. The CDR3 sequence is 15 residues long. The CDR3 DNA reads as TGCGCCAGCAGCGGGGGGAGCAAGGGCCAATATGGCTACACCTTC. Its translation is CASSGGSKGQYGYTF.

This clonotype was detected ten times or more. The J gene is TRBJ1-5, the V gene TRBV30; no definite D call. V lost 3 bases and J 4 bases, leaving 13 bases between the germline ends. The CDR3 consists of 14 residues. The germline V gene has CDR1 GTSNPN and CDR2 SVGIG (reference sequence). In nucleotides, the CDR3 is TGTGCCTGGAGCCTTGTGGGAGGTAATCAGCCCCAGCATTTT. It is translated as CAWSLVGGNQPQHF.

The chain recombines TRBV20-1 with TRBJ2-1, with 7 bases matching TRBD1. V lost 6 bases, J lost 2 bases, and 10 bases stayed unmatched. CDR3 length: 15 residues. Per germline, CDR1 DFQATT and CDR2 SNEGSKA (reference sequence). The DNA for the CDR3 is TGCAGTGCCACCAGGGACAGAGCTACCTACAATGAGCAGTTCTTC. Amino acid sequence: CSATRDRATYNEQFF.

With regard to this clonotype: It may be a read error: a sequence one base away is much more abundant. The chain combines TRBV7-2 with TRBJ2-7; perhaps D is TRBD1 or TRBD2 (5 bases each). Trimming removed 5 bases from V and 6 bases from J, with 14 bases in between. Germline lookup yields CDR1 SGHTA and CDR2 FQGNSA. This CDR3 contains 13 residues. The CDR3 sequence: CASSVGTASEQYF. DNA of the CDR3: TGTGCCAGCAGCGTCGGGACGGCGTCCGAGCAGTACTTC.